This T cell receptor beta chain was documented in a study of T cells in localized non-small cell lung cancer. The repertoire was sequenced with immunoSEQ multiplex PCR; TCRdb's copy has only in-frame clones and lacks some. This table holds under 40,000 clones, 87% found once. Regarding the study as a whole: Higher blood T cell density went with longer overall survival. Heterogeneity cannot be ruled out, as sequencing used one tumor region only. Adjacent lung held a median about 57 of the top 100 tumor clones. Uninvolved adjacent lung, not tumor, had the highest T cell clonality.

V was cut by 1 base and J by 8 bases, with 5 bases left in between. CDR1 is SGHNT and CDR2 is YENEEA in the germline V gene. The CDR3 extends over 11 amino acids. As for this clone: The antigen remains undetermined.

The sequencing used peripheral blood mononuclear cells, collected before any cancer treatment. This receptor was identified in a man aged 35-75 years with stage III lung adenocarcinoma. The chain joins TRBV11-3 to TRBJ1-1; D is perhaps TRBD1 (5 bases). The CDR3 sequence: CASSLGDEAFF. As DNA, the CDR3 is TGTGCCAGCAGCTTAGGGGACGAAGCTTTCTTT.